A selection of T cell receptor beta chains follows, all from one sample in a study of T cell responses to AZD1222 COVID-19 vaccine. Profiling relied on immunoSEQ multiplex PCR, and the TCRdb table lists in-frame clones only, not all of them. The sample carries 130,000 to 150,000 clones, around 90% recorded once. The sequencing here drew on peripheral blood, taken on day 0 of AZD1222 vaccination. The receptors here all came from an adult in good health. Each CDR3 is given with its conserved first and last residue. The D gene is left open where the match is weak. The listing skips clone size in some rows; elsewhere it reads once, few, many or a size class.

clone_size d_call j_call v_call cdr3_nt cdr3_aa
- TRBD1 TRBJ1-2 TRBV5-1 TGCGCCAGCAGCCCATTACCGGGACAGGGCTATGGCTACACCTTC CASSPLPGQGYGYTF
- TRBD1 TRBJ2-1 TRBV19 TGTGCCAGTAGTATAGGCCGGACAGGGGACTACAATGAGCAGTTCTTC CASSIGRTGDYNEQFF
- TRBD1 TRBJ1-2 TRBV4-1 TGCGCCAGCAGCCAAGGGCCCTGGGAGGGGGCCCCTGGCTACACCTTC CASSQGPWEGAPGYTF
- TRBD1 TRBJ1-2 TRBV12-3/TRBV12-4 TGTGCCAGCAGTTTTGTCTTCGGGACAGAATTCTTC CASSFVFGTEFF
- - TRBJ1-2 TRBV30 TGTGCCTACCTGGGGAACTATGGCTACACCTTC CAYLGNYGYTF
- TRBD1 TRBJ2-5 TRBV5-1 TGCGCCAGCAGCTCGGGACAGGGGGCCGAGACCCAGTACTTC CASSSGQGAETQYF
- - TRBJ1-6 TRBV3-1/TRBV3-2 TGTGCCAGCAGCCAAGAAGGGCGGCCAGTAAATTCACCCCTCCACTTT CASSQEGRPVNSPLHF
- TRBD2 TRBJ2-7 TRBV4-1 TGCGCCAGCAGCCAAGGAGCGGGGCCCGACGAGCAGTACTTC CASSQGAGPDEQYF
- - TRBJ2-3 TRBV29-1 TGCAGCGTAGGGGGGATCAGCACAGATACGCAGTATTTT CSVGGISTDTQYF
- - TRBJ1-2 TRBV18 TGTGCCAGCTCTTCGGGGACACAAGTATATGGCTACACCTTC CASSSGTQVYGYTF
- - TRBJ1-1 TRBV19 TGTGCCAGTAGCGGGTGGGGGCTGATAAGGACTGAAGCTTTCTTT CASSGWGLIRTEAFF
- - TRBJ2-4 TRBV7-9 TGTGCCAGCAGCTTAGCGTTAGGGTTAGCCAAAAACATTCAGTACTTC CASSLALGLAKNIQYF
- TRBD1 TRBJ1-1 TRBV5-1 TGCGCCAGCAGCGTAGACAGGGGAGGCACTGAAGCTTTCTTT CASSVDRGGTEAFF
few - TRBJ1-5 TRBV6-2/TRBV6-3 TGTGCCAGCAGTTACAGCCAGTTGGCCCATAGCAATCAGCCCCAGCATTTT CASSYSQLAHSNQPQHF
- - TRBJ2-1 TRBV30 TGTGCCTGGAGTGTACGAGGTTCGAATGAGCAGTTCTTC CAWSVRGSNEQFF
- - TRBJ2-5 TRBV29-1 TGCAGCGTTGCACAGACCCAAGAGACCCAGTACTTC CSVAQTQETQYF
- TRBD1 TRBJ1-4 TRBV2 TGTGCCAGCAGCATGACAGGGGAAGAAAAACTGTTTTTT CASSMTGEEKLFF
- - TRBJ1-2 TRBV7-2 TGTGCCAGCAGCTTATCCCCAGGGCCCCCTCGGGGCTACACCTTC CASSLSPGPPRGYTF
- - TRBJ2-1 TRBV3-1/TRBV3-2 TGTGCCAGCAGCGCCCGGGGGAATGAGCAGTTCTTC CASSARGNEQFF
- - TRBJ1-2 TRBV30 TGTGCCTCATCCACAGGAGTCTATGGCTACACCTTC CASSTGVYGYTF
- - TRBJ2-7 TRBV3-1/TRBV3-2 TGTGCCAGCAGCCAACTAGCGAGTTACGAGCAGTACTTC CASSQLASYEQYF
once - TRBJ1-2 TRBV28 TGTGCCAGCAGTTTACCAGGGCTGGGCTATGGCTACACCTTC CASSLPGLGYGYTF
- TRBD1 TRBJ1-3 TRBV4-1 TGCGCCAGCAGCCAAGGCCCACAGGGGGCGCCGAGGGGAAACACCATATATTTT CASSQGPQGAPRGNTIYF
- - TRBJ2-5 TRBV5-6 TGTGCCAGCAGCTTGGGGGGACGGCAAGAGACCCAGTACTTC CASSLGGRQETQYF
- - TRBJ2-1 TRBV11-3 TGTGCCAGCAGCTCCCCAATGAACCTTTGGTCCTACAATGAGCAGTTCTTC CASSSPMNLWSYNEQFF
- TRBD1 TRBJ1-2 TRBV4-1 TGCGCCAGCAGCCAAGATCCAGGGGGCGACTATGGCTACACCTTC CASSQDPGGDYGYTF
- - TRBJ1-2 TRBV11-3 TGTGCCAGCAGCTTAGTTCCCGGAGGCCCCTATGGCTACACCTTC CASSLVPGGPYGYTF
- TRBD1 TRBJ1-4 TRBV28 TGTGCCAGCAGGGTAGACAGGGCCCTGATTAATGAAAAACTGTTTTTT CASRVDRALINEKLFF
- - TRBJ2-1 TRBV6-5 TGTGCCAGCAGTTCAGGGGGGAATGAGCAGTTCTTC CASSSGGNEQFF
- TRBD2 TRBJ2-7 TRBV4-2 TGTGCCAGCAGCCAGGCACTAGCGCTAAGCTCCTACGAGCAGTACTTC CASSQALALSSYEQYF
few TRBD2 TRBJ2-1 TRBV6-4 TGTGCCAGCAGTGACTCGACTAGCGGGAGCAATGAGCAGTTCTTC CASSDSTSGSNEQFF
- - TRBJ2-1 TRBV10-3 TGTGCCATCAGTAGGACCGGGGATGAGCAGTTCTTC CAISRTGDEQFF
- - TRBJ1-4 TRBV5-1 TGCGCCAGCAGCTTGAGGGGTGAAAAACTGTTTTTT CASSLRGEKLFF
few TRBD1 TRBJ1-1 TRBV4-1 TGCGCCAGCAGCCGCCGGACAGGGGATAACACTGAAGCTTTCTTT CASSRRTGDNTEAFF
- - TRBJ2-1 TRBV4-1 TGCGCCAGCAGCCACGAACGGGACTTCAAGCAGTTCTTC CASSHERDFKQFF
- - TRBJ2-2 TRBV24-1 TGTGCCACCAGTGGGGGATATAGACCGGGGGAGCTGTTTTTT CATSGGYRPGELFF
- TRBD1 TRBJ1-2 TRBV28 TGTGCCAGCAGACATCGATCCCGGGACAGGGGCAACTATGGCTACACCTTC CASRHRSRDRGNYGYTF
- - TRBJ1-2 TRBV2 TGTGCCAGCTCCCAAAGGGAGGTGGGCGGCTACACCTTC CASSQREVGGYTF
- TRBD1 TRBJ2-7 TRBV5-1 TGCGCCAGCAGCCCGGGGGACAGGGCCTACGAGCAGTACTTC CASSPGDRAYEQYF
- - TRBJ2-1 TRBV12-3/TRBV12-4 TGTGCCAGCAGTCTCCCCTATGGTAGTGAGCAGTTCTTC CASSLPYGSEQFF
- - TRBJ2-7 TRBV27 TGTGCCAGCGGCGGGCAGGGGGGTTCCTACGAGCAGTACTTC CASGGQGGSYEQYF
few - TRBJ2-5 TRBV19 TGTGCCAGTAAGAGGGGAGGGGGCGGAAATTTGGAGACCCAGTACTTC CASKRGGGGNLETQYF
- - TRBJ1-5 TRBV7-9 TGTGCCAGCAGCCTTTCGCATAGCAATCAGCCCCAGCATTTT CASSLSHSNQPQHF
- - TRBJ1-3 TRBV11-3 TGTGCCAGCAGCTCTGGGACCTCGCCAAGCATACCCGTGTTT CASSSGTSPSIPVF
- - TRBJ2-7 TRBV7-2 TGTGCCAGCAGCCCACAGGGTTCCTCCTACGAGCAGTACTTC CASSPQGSSYEQYF
- - TRBJ2-6 TRBV11-3 TGTGCCAGCAGCTTAGAGGCTAACAGGTTTAGCTCTGGGGCCAACGTCCTGACTTTC CASSLEANRFSSGANVLTF
- - TRBJ1-1 TRBV27 TGTGCCAGCAGTACTCGTCTCCTCGGGACTGAAGCTTTCTTT CASSTRLLGTEAFF
- - TRBJ1-1 TRBV30 TGTGCCTGGAGTGGTGGCTGGGGCACTGAAGCTTTCTTT CAWSGGWGTEAFF
- - TRBJ1-6 TRBV30 TGTGCCTGGAGCCGACTCCTCTCCTCCTATAATTCACCCCTCCACTTT CAWSRLLSSYNSPLHF
- TRBD1 TRBJ1-6 TRBV19 TGTGCCAGTAGTATAGGAGGGACAGTGATAAATTCACCCCTCCACTTT CASSIGGTVINSPLHF